These T cell receptor beta chains were read from a single sample in a study of blood T cells in healthy people across ages. TCRdb passed the 5' RACE reads through MiXCR, listing each CDR3 protein once. The sample contains hundreds of thousands of distinct CDR3 sequences, 45% to 50% of which appear only once. The sample comprised blood. These TCRs come from a woman in her fifties or sixties in good health. CDR3s include the opening cysteine and the closing phenylalanine or tryptophan. The order of the fields is J gene, clone size, D gene, CDR3 length, V gene, CDR3 protein, CDR3 DNA. The D gene is left open where the match is weak. Size is stated for part of the rows, as once, few or many counts, or as a class when the clone is expanded.

TRBJ1-1	NA	NA	15	TRBV7-2	CASSDRRIMNTEAFF	TGTGCCAGCTCGGACCGGAGAATAATGAACACTGAAGCTTTCTTT
TRBJ1-2	few	TRBD1	14	TRBV5-1	CASSLEGAPEGYTF	TGCGCCAGCAGCTTGGAGGGGGCCCCGGAGGGCTACACCTTC
TRBJ2-5	NA	TRBD2	19	TRBV9	CASSLGTSGDGLVRETQYF	TGTGCCAGCAGCCTAGGGACTAGCGGGGACGGGCTTGTGCGAGAGACCCAGTACTTC
TRBJ2-7	NA	TRBD1	15	TRBV11-2	CASSPRTGNSYEQYF	TGTGCCAGCAGCCCTCGGACAGGGAACTCCTACGAGCAGTACTTC
TRBJ1-2	NA	NA	13	TRBV11-1	CASSFPNDYGYTF	TGTGCCAGCAGCTTCCCTAACGACTATGGCTACACCTTC
TRBJ2-2	NA	TRBD2	17	TRBV20-1	CSARVLSGGLNTGELFF	TGCAGTGCTAGAGTGCTATCGGGAGGTCTGAACACCGGGGAGCTGTTTTTT
TRBJ2-1	NA	NA	14	TRBV7-7	CASSLGVGPNEQFF	TGTGCTAGCAGCTTAGGGGTAGGGCCAAATGAGCAGTTCTTC
TRBJ2-7	NA	NA	14	TRBV20-1	CSASPTHGPYEQYF	TGCAGTGCTAGCCCGACCCATGGCCCGTACGAGCAGTACTTC
TRBJ2-5	NA	NA	13	TRBV20-1	CSASHMGEETQYF	TGCAGTGCTAGTCACATGGGAGAAGAGACCCAGTACTTC
TRBJ1-2	NA	NA	12	TRBV29-1	CSVAGGSYGYTF	TGCAGCGTTGCAGGCGGGAGTTATGGCTACACCTTC
TRBJ1-1	few	TRBD1	12	TRBV29-1	CSAMGQGTEAFF	TGCAGCGCCATGGGACAGGGCACTGAAGCTTTCTTT
TRBJ1-4	NA	NA	13	TRBV5-1	CASSPGFSGKLFF	TGCGCCAGCAGCCCGGGGTTCTCTGGAAAACTGTTTTTT
TRBJ1-2	once	TRBD1	14	TRBV6-2/TRBV6-3	CASSTITGVGGYTF	TGTGCCAGCAGTACCATAACAGGGGTTGGAGGCTACACCTTC
TRBJ1-4	few	TRBD1	19	TRBV6-2/TRBV6-3	CASSYALEPAGQVNEKLFF	TGTGCCAGCAGTTACGCTCTAGAACCCGCGGGACAGGTGAATGAAAAACTGTTTTTT
TRBJ2-7	NA	TRBD2	14	TRBV7-2	CASSATSGRYEQYF	TGTGCCAGCAGCGCGACTAGCGGGAGGTACGAGCAGTACTTC
TRBJ2-4	once	NA	15	TRBV7-2	CASSLGGPFKNIQYF	TGTGCCAGCAGCTTAGGGGGGCCCTTCAAAAACATTCAGTACTTC
TRBJ2-3	NA	NA	14	TRBV20-1	CSANRDPFAGTQYF	TGCAGTGCAAACCGGGACCCCTTCGCAGGTACGCAGTATTTT
TRBJ2-4	NA	NA	17	TRBV28	CASSSTRSTSDKNIQYF	TGTGCCAGCAGTTCGACCCGCTCTACTTCGGACAAGAACATTCAGTACTTC
TRBJ2-7	few	NA	15	TRBV15	CATSGLGRSGYEQYF	TGTGCCACCAGCGGCCTAGGACGGTCAGGTTACGAGCAGTACTTC
TRBJ2-7	NA	TRBD1	14	TRBV11-1	CASSPTGKFYEQYF	TGTGCCAGCAGCCCGACAGGGAAATTTTACGAGCAGTACTTC
TRBJ2-5	many	NA	14	TRBV7-6	CASSPSPPPETQYF	TGTGCCAGCAGCCCCAGTCCTCCCCCGGAGACCCAGTACTTC
TRBJ2-3	NA	NA	12	TRBV12-3/TRBV12-4	CASSLTRVTQYF	TGTGCCAGCAGTTTAACTAGAGTTACGCAGTATTTT
TRBJ2-6	few	NA	18	TRBV25-1	CASSDFPGPSSGANVLTF	TGTGCCAGCAGTGATTTCCCCGGGCCTAGCTCTGGGGCCAACGTCCTGACTTTC
TRBJ2-7	NA	TRBD2	15	TRBV20-1	CSAPESGLGSKEQYF	TGCAGTGCGCCAGAATCGGGACTAGGGAGTAAAGAGCAGTACTTC
TRBJ2-7	once	TRBD1	15	TRBV10-3	CAISEPGQGSAAQYF	TGTGCCATCAGTGAACCGGGACAGGGCTCGGCGGCCCAGTACTTC
TRBJ1-2	NA	NA	15	TRBV7-8	CASSLARGTAHGYTF	TGTGCCAGCAGCTTAGCGCGGGGGACGGCGCATGGCTACACCTTC
TRBJ2-2	NA	NA	14	TRBV18	CASSPYDGSGELFF	TGTGCCAGCTCACCATATGATGGGTCCGGGGAGCTGTTTTTT
TRBJ2-1	NA	NA	16	TRBV7-2	CASSLIGEASYNEQFF	TGTGCCAGCAGCCTCATTGGGGAGGCCTCCTACAATGAGCAGTTCTTC
TRBJ1-5	many	TRBD1	15	TRBV15	CATSRATGGDQPQHF	TGTGCCACCAGCAGAGCCACAGGGGGGGATCAGCCCCAGCATTTT
TRBJ2-1	once	NA	14	TRBV10-3	CAISDPGSIHEQFF	TGTGCCATCAGTGATCCTGGGTCGATCCATGAGCAGTTCTTC
TRBJ2-7	NA	NA	14	TRBV7-2	CASSSPGLSYEQYF	TGTGCCAGCAGCTCCCCTGGACTATCCTACGAGCAGTACTTC
TRBJ2-7	few	NA	13	TRBV5-1	CASSLGNSDEQYF	TGCGCCAGCAGCTTGGGCAATTCGGACGAGCAGTACTTC
TRBJ2-1	NA	TRBD2	15	TRBV7-2	CASSEGLAGDHEQFF	TGTGCCAGCAGCGAAGGACTAGCGGGAGATCATGAGCAGTTCTTC
TRBJ2-1	NA	TRBD1	16	TRBV20-1	CSARQETGLGYNEQFF	TGCAGTGCTAGACAGGAGACAGGGCTGGGCTACAATGAGCAGTTCTTC
TRBJ2-1	NA	NA	14	TRBV20-1	CSARVGLTSHEQFF	TGCAGTGCTAGAGTCGGGCTAACTAGCCATGAGCAGTTCTTC
TRBJ1-5	once	NA	13	TRBV30	CAWSAGGSQPRHF	TGTGCCTGGAGCGCGGGAGGCAGTCAGCCCCGGCATTTT
TRBJ2-7	few	NA	11	TRBV7-2	CASSAATEQYF	TGTGCCAGCAGCGCCGCTACTGAGCAGTACTTC
TRBJ2-3	few	TRBD2	17	TRBV2	CASRKLASGTSSDTQYF	TGTGCCAGCAGGAAACTCGCTAGCGGGACTTCTTCAGATACGCAGTATTTT